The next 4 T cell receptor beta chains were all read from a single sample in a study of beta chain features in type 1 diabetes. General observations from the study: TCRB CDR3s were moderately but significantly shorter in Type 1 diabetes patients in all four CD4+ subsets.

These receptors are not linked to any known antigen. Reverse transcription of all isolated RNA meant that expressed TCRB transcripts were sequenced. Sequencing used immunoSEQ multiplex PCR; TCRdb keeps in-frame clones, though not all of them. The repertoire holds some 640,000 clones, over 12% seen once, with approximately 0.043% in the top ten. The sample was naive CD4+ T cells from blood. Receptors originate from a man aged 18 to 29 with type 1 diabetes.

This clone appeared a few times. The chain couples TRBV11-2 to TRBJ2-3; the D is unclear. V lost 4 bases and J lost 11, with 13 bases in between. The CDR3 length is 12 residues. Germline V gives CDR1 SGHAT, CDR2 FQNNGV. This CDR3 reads CASSYPPVRQYF. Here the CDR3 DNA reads TGTGCCAGCAGCTACCCTCCGGTGAGGCAGTATTTT.

In DNA, the CDR3 is TGTGCCAGCAGCCTGGGACTAGCGGCCTCCTACGAGCAGTACTTC. Protein product: CASSLGLAASYEQYF. The chain couples TRBV6-1 to TRBJ2-7; 11 bases match TRBD2. Germline assignment: CDR1 MNHNS and CDR2 SASEGT. The CDR3 runs 15 residues. Germline trimming cut 6 bases from V and 0 bases from J; bases unmatched to any gene: 4.

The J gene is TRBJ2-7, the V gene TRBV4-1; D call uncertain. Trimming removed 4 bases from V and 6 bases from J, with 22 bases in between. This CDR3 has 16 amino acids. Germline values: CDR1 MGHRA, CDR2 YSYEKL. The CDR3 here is CASSLTPGVLRGEQYF. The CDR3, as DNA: TGCGCCAGCAGCCTCACACCGGGCGTTCTACGCGGCGAGCAGTACTTC.

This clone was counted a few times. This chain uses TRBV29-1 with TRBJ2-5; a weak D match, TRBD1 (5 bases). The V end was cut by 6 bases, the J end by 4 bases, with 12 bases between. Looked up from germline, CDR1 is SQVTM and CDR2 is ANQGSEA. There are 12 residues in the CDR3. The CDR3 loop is CSVGQGRETQYF. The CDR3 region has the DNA TGCAGCGTGGGGCAGGGAAGAGAGACCCAGTACTTC.